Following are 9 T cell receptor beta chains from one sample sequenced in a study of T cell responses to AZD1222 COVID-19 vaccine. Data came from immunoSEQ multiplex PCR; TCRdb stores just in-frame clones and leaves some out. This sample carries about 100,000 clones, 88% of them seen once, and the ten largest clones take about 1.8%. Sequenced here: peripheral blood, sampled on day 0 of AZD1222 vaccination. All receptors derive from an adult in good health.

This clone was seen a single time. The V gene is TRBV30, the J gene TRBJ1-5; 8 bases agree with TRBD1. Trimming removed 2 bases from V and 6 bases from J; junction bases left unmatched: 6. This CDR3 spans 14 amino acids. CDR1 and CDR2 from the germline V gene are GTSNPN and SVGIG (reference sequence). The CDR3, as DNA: TGTGCCTGGAGTACAGGACAGGGAGCTCAGCCCCAGCATTTT. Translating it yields CAWSTGQGAQPQHF.

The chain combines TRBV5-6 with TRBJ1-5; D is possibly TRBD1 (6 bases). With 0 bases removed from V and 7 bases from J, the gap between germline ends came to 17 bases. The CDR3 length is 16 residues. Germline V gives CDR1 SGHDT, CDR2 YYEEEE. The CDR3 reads CASSLEGGRPGQPQHF. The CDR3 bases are TGTGCCAGCAGCTTGGAAGGGGGGCGACCAGGGCAGCCCCAGCATTTT.

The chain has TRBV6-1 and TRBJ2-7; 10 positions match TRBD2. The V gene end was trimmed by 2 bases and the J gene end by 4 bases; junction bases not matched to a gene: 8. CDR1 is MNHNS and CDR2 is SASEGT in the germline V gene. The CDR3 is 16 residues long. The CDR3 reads CASSELEASGSYEQYF. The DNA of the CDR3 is TGTGCCAGCAGTGAACTGGAGGCTAGCGGGAGTTACGAGCAGTACTTC.

The CDR3: CASSLDWDPEAFF. The CDR3 DNA reads as TGTGCCAGCAGCTTAGATTGGGACCCCGAAGCTTTCTTT. The chain employs TRBV7-9 and TRBJ1-1; D may be TRBD1 (5 bases). Germline V gene lookup returns CDR1 SEHNR and CDR2 FQNEAQ (reference sequence). This CDR3 has 13 amino acids. Trimming pared 1 base from V and 8 bases from J, leaving 11 bases between.

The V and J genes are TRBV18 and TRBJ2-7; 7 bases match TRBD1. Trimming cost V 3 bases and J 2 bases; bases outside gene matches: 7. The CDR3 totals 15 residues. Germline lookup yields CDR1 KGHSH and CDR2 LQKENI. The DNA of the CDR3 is TGTGCCAGCTCACCGGAGCCGGGACAGACCTACGAGCAGTACTTC. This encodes CASSPEPGQTYEQYF.

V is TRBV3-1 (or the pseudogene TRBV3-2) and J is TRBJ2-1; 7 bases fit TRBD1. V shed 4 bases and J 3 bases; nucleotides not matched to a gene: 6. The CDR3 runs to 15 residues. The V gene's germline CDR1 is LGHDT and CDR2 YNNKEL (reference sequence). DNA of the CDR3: TGTGCCAGCAGCCCTCTGACAGGGATCTACAATGAGCAGTTCTTC. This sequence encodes CASSPLTGIYNEQFF.

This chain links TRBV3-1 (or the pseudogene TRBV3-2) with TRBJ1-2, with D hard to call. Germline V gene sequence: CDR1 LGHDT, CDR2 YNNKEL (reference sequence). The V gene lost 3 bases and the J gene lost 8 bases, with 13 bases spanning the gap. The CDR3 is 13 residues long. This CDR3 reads CASSHFPPGGYTF. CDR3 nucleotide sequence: TGTGCCAGCAGCCATTTTCCACCGGGGGGCTACACCTTC.

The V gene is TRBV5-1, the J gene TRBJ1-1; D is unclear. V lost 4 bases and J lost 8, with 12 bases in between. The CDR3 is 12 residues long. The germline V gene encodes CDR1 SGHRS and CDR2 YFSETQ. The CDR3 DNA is TGCGCCAGCAGCGACTTCGGGAGGGAAGCTTTCTTT. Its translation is CASSDFGREAFF.

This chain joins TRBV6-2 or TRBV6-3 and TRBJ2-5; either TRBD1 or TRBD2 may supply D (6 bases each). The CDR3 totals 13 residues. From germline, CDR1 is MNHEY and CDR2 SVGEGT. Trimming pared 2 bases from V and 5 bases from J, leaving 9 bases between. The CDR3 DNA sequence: TGTGCCAGCAGTTACCTAGGGGGGGAGACCCAGTACTTC. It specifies CASSYLGGETQYF.